This passage covers 30 T cell receptor beta chains from one sample sequenced in a study of blood T cell repertoires in COVID-19. This table comes from immunoSEQ multiplex PCR, and its TCRdb copy is limited to in-frame clones, with some not included. The table records tens of thousands of clones, 81% of them present only once. Sequencing was carried out using peripheral blood. These receptors all stem from a man at least 80 years old with acute or convalescent COVID-19.

This clone was found once. Written as DNA, the CDR3 is TGCAGCGCATCTACAGGTTTTGGCTACACCTTC. Encoded protein: CSASTGFGYTF. The V gene is TRBV29-1, the J gene TRBJ1-2, with D perhaps matching TRBD1 (5 bases). Germline values: CDR1 SQVTM, CDR2 ANQGSEA. The CDR3 consists of 11 residues. The V end was cut by 7 bases, the J end by 7 bases, with 13 bases between.

The J gene is TRBJ2-3, the V gene TRBV5-1; 11 bases fit TRBD1. Per germline, CDR1 SGHRS and CDR2 YFSETQ. CDR3 length equals 16 residues. Trimming at V came to 4 bases and at J to 0 bases, leaving 4 bases not matched to a gene. CDR3 sequence: CASSLGQGASTDTQYF. The CDR3, as DNA: TGCGCCAGCAGCCTTGGACAGGGGGCGAGCACAGATACGCAGTATTTT.

The chain carries TRBV5-5 and TRBJ2-6; D unclear. The CDR3 contains 13 residues. Germline CDR1 and CDR2: SGHKS and YYEKEE (reference sequence). V lost 7 bases to trimming and J lost 0 bases, with 5 bases between them. The CDR3 DNA sequence: TGTGCCAGCCAGTCCTCTGGGGCCAACGTCCTGACTTTC. Its translation is CASQSSGANVLTF.

This chain connects TRBV9 to TRBJ2-7, with D tentatively TRBD2 (5 bases). Germline V CDR1 and CDR2: SGDLS, YYNGEE. The CDR3 length is 12 residues. V dropped 3 bases and J dropped 4 bases, with 8 bases sitting between them. CDR3: CASSADLYEQYF. CDR3 bases: TGTGCCAGCAGCGCGGACTTGTACGAGCAGTACTTC.

The chain carries TRBV5-1 and TRBJ2-5, with TRBD2 matching over 10 bases. This CDR3 is built from 17 residues. Germline V CDR1 and CDR2: SGHRS, YFSETQ. The V gene end was trimmed by 0 bases and the J gene end by 5 bases; junction bases not matched to a gene: 10. Written as DNA, the CDR3 is TGCGCCAGCAGCTTGGGGACTAGCGGCAATATGTGGGAGACCCAGTACTTC. Translated: CASSLGTSGNMWETQYF.

CDR3 in amino acids: CASSSTGQYTEAFF. CDR3 sequence (DNA): TGTGCCAGCAGCTCCACGGGACAGTACACTGAAGCTTTCTTT. The rearrangement links TRBV7-9 to TRBJ1-1; 7 bases are shared with TRBD1. With V trimmed by 4 bases and J by 3 bases, 5 bases remained unmatched. CDR3 length equals 14 residues. Germline V gene lookup returns CDR1 SEHNR and CDR2 FQNEAQ (reference sequence).

Note on this clone: This CDR3 is also generated by other DNA sequences in the sample. The genes are TRBV2 and TRBJ1-5, with TRBD1 matching 11 bases. From germline, CDR1 is SNHLY and CDR2 FYNNEI. CDR3 size: 14 residues. V shed 6 bases, J shed 6 bases, and the junction held 4 bases outside the gene matches. The CDR3 is CASSLGQGGQPQHF. For the CDR3, the DNA is TGTGCCAGCAGCTTGGGACAGGGGGGTCAGCCCCAGCATTTT. The full variable domain, with the rest looked up from reference TRBV2 and TRBJ1-5, is EPEVTQTPSHQVTQMGQEVILRCVPISNHLYFYWYRQILGQKVEFLVSFYNNEISEKSEIFDDQFSVERPDGSNFTLKIRSTKLEDSAMYFCASSLGQGGQPQHFGDGTRLSIL.

V usage is TRBV4-2 and J usage is TRBJ2-7; tentatively, D is TRBD2 (6 bases). The V and J ends lost 4 bases and 0 bases respectively, with 10 bases between them. The CDR3 length is 14 residues. The V gene's germline CDR1 is LGHNA and CDR2 YNFKEQ. The CDR3 sequence is CASSRGTSSYEQYF. The CDR3 DNA follows: TGTGCCAGCAGCCGTGGGACTTCCTCCTACGAGCAGTACTTC.

This sequence joins TRBV28 and TRBJ2-7; D gene unclear. CDR3 length: 11 residues. Germline V gene sequence: CDR1 MDHEN, CDR2 SYDVKM. Trimming pared 7 bases from V and 3 bases from J, leaving 7 bases between. The CDR3 nucleotides read TGTGCCAGCACCGCTAACTACGAGCAGTACTTC. Protein product: CASTANYEQYF.

The chain couples TRBV19 to TRBJ1-1; D gene uncertain. With 8 bases removed from V and 1 base from J, the gap between germline ends came to 11 bases. The V gene's germline CDR1 is LNHDA and CDR2 SQIVND (reference sequence). This CDR3 has 13 amino acids. CDR3: CASARRENTEAFF. The CDR3, as DNA: TGTGCCAGTGCTAGGAGGGAGAACACTGAAGCTTTCTTT.

This clone showed up just once. The rearrangement joins TRBV18 to TRBJ1-6; unclear D gene. Germline V gene sequence: CDR1 KGHSH, CDR2 LQKENI. The CDR3 length is 14 residues. Between the trimmed V and J ends, which lost 4 bases and 4 bases, there was a span of 8 bases. CDR3 sequence reads: CASSRDKYNSPLHF. DNA of the CDR3: TGTGCCAGCTCACGTGACAAGTATAATTCACCCCTCCACTTT. Using reference TRBV18 and TRBJ1-6 for the parts outside the CDR3, the full variable domain is NAGVMQNPRHLVRRRGQEARLRCSPMKGHSHVYWYRQLPEEGLKFMVYLQKENIIDESGMPKERFSAEFPKEGPSILRIQQVVRGDSAAYFCASSRDKYNSPLHFGNGTRLTVT.

The rearrangement joins TRBV7-9 to TRBJ1-1; 7 nucleotides line up with TRBD1. CDR1 is SEHNR and CDR2 is FQNEAQ in the germline V gene (reference sequence). This CDR3 is built from 12 residues. V lost 5 bases and J lost 5; bases outside the gene matches: 2. The CDR3 sequence: CASSPQGTEAFF. CDR3 nucleotide sequence: TGTGCCAGCAGCCCACAGGGGACTGAAGCTTTCTTT.

The chain couples TRBV24-1 to TRBJ1-1; D is unclear. The length of the CDR3 is 11 residues. CDR1 and CDR2 (germline): KGHDR, SFDVKD. V lost 4 bases to trimming and J lost 11 bases, with 10 bases between them. The CDR3 DNA follows: TGTGCCACCAGTGAAAATGGACTGGCTTTCTTT. Its protein product is CATSENGLAFF.

Regarding this clone: The junction shows a germline mismatch at one end, possibly a read error. The chain joins TRBV29-1 to TRBJ1-2; 10 bases map to TRBD1. From germline, CDR1 is SQVTM and CDR2 ANQGSEA. The CDR3 has 15 amino acids. The CDR3 protein is CSVGGEVGQGFRFAF. In DNA, the CDR3 is TGCAGCGTTGGGGGGGAGGTGGGACAGGGGTTTAGATTCGCCTTC. Variable domain in full (rest from reference TRBV29-1 and TRBJ1-2): SAVISQKPSRDICQRGTSLTIQCQVDSQVTMMFWYRQQPGQSLTLIATANQGSEATYESGFVIDKFPISRPNLTFSTLTVSNMSPEDSSIYLCSVGGEVGQGFRFAFGSGTRLTVV.

The V gene is TRBV7-9, the J gene TRBJ2-5; D is ambiguous. Germline V gene lookup returns CDR1 SEHNR and CDR2 FQNEAQ (reference sequence). The V end was cut by 3 bases, the J end by 0 bases, with 5 bases between. This CDR3 has 13 residues. CDR3 coding DNA: TGTGCCAGCAGCTTCCCTAACCAAGAGACCCAGTACTTC. Residues: CASSFPNQETQYF.

The V gene is TRBV27, the J gene TRBJ1-1; D might be TRBD1 (6 bases). V was shortened by 5 bases and J by 3 bases, with 13 bases between the two germline ends. The CDR3 spans 14 residues. Germline V lookup: CDR1 MNHEY, CDR2 SMNVEV (reference sequence). The CDR3: CASSAGVQYTEAFF. The DNA for the CDR3 is TGTGCCAGCAGTGCAGGGGTTCAGTACACTGAAGCTTTCTTT.

The chain carries TRBV5-1 and TRBJ1-2; D gene uncertain. This CDR3 comprises 15 residues. The germline V gene encodes CDR1 SGHRS and CDR2 YFSETQ. Trimming left V 0 bases short and J 0 bases short, with 9 bases between. CDR3 nucleotides: TGCGCCAGCAGCTTGGAGGCGGGGACTAACTATGGCTACACCTTC. Its protein product is CASSLEAGTNYGYTF.

The chain carries TRBV29-1 and TRBJ2-5; D uncertain. The germline V gene has CDR1 SQVTM and CDR2 ANQGSEA. The CDR3 is 12 amino acids. Deletions cut 3 bases from V and 1 base from J, with 6 bases between. The CDR3 region is CSVEEIQETQYF. CDR3 nucleotides: TGCAGCGTTGAGGAGATCCAAGAGACCCAGTACTTC. Using reference TRBV29-1 and TRBJ2-5 for the parts outside the CDR3, the full variable domain is SAVISQKPSRDICQRGTSLTIQCQVDSQVTMMFWYRQQPGQSLTLIATANQGSEATYESGFVIDKFPISRPNLTFSTLTVSNMSPEDSSIYLCSVEEIQETQYFGPGTRLLVL.

The chain is built from TRBV5-1 and TRBJ2-6; 8 bases line up with TRBD1. The junction had 8 bases not matched to a gene; V was cut back by 5 bases and J by 1 base. In germline, CDR1 is SGHRS, CDR2 YFSETQ. CDR3 length equals 17 residues. DNA of the CDR3: TGCGCCAGCAGACGACAGGGGACAAATTCTGGGGCCAACGTCCTGACTTTC. Its protein is CASRRQGTNSGANVLTF.

V and J are TRBV18 and TRBJ2-3; 9 bases are a match to TRBD1. There are 14 residues in the CDR3. The V and J ends lost 6 bases and 1 base, in that order; junction bases with no gene match: 2. Germline V gene data show CDR1 as KGHSH and CDR2 as LQKENI. CDR3 loop: CASSRTGGTDTQYF. The CDR3 coding sequence is TGTGCCAGCTCGAGGACAGGGGGCACAGATACGCAGTATTTT. The entire variable domain, with the rest obtained from reference TRBV18 and TRBJ2-3, is as follows: NAGVMQNPRHLVRRRGQEARLRCSPMKGHSHVYWYRQLPEEGLKFMVYLQKENIIDESGMPKERFSAEFPKEGPSILRIQQVVRGDSAAYFCASSRTGGTDTQYFGPGTRLTVL.

The V gene is TRBV21-1, the J gene TRBJ2-7; TRBD2 is the table's D call, not checked against the DNA. TRBV21-1 is assigned pseudogene status. CDR3 length equals 20 residues. The chain's CDR3 is CASNPKQIGAGQVNSYEQYF. The CDR3 region has the DNA TGTGCCAGCAACCCAAAGCAGATAGGAGCGGGACAAGTGAACTCCTACGAGCAGTACTTC.

The CDR3 sequence: CASSPGTGRWEKLFF. As DNA, the CDR3 is TGTGCCAGTAGTCCGGGGACAGGGAGGTGGGAAAAACTGTTTTTT. This chain links TRBV19 with TRBJ1-4, with 9 bases identical to TRBD1. Trimming removed 5 bases from V and 8 bases from J; junction bases left unmatched: 9. The CDR3 length is 15 residues. Germline lookup yields CDR1 LNHDA and CDR2 SQIVND (reference sequence).

This clone is a singleton in its sample. J is TRBJ1-1 and V is TRBV7-9; 7 positions agree with TRBD1. Unmatched junction bases numbered 5, after V lost 3 bases and J lost 7 bases. From germline, CDR1 is SEHNR and CDR2 FQNEAQ (reference sequence). This CDR3 contains 13 residues. This CDR3 is CASSLPRDSEAFF. The CDR3 DNA follows: TGTGCCAGCAGCTTGCCCCGGGACAGTGAAGCTTTCTTT.

For the CDR3, the DNA is TGTGCCAGCAGCGTACTAGCGGGAGGAACAGATACGCAGTATTTT. Translating it yields CASSVLAGGTDTQYF. The chain carries TRBV11-1 and TRBJ2-3, with 12 positions matching TRBD2. Losses at the gene ends were 5 bases for V and 3 bases for J; bases not matched to a gene: 3. The CDR3 runs 15 residues. Germline V lookup: CDR1 SGHAT, CDR2 FQDESV (reference sequence).

This chain connects TRBV5-7 to TRBJ1-1; TRBD1 aligns across 8 bases. TRBV5-7 is reported as an ORF; its role is uncertain. V dropped 4 bases and J dropped 3; count of bases not matched to a gene: 5. The CDR3 is made up of 14 amino acids. CDR3 amino acids: CASSKQGEDTEAFF. The DNA of the CDR3 is TGTGCCAGCAGCAAACAGGGGGAGGACACTGAAGCTTTCTTT.

The CDR3 DNA reads as TGTGCCAGCAGCTATAAGGGAGGCACCGGGGAGCTGTTTTTT. Encoded protein: CASSYKGGTGELFF. The J gene is TRBJ2-2, the V gene TRBV7-2, with D perhaps TRBD2 (6 bases). Trimming cost V 4 bases and J 4 bases, with 10 bases left between them. CDR3 size: 14 residues. The germline V gene encodes CDR1 SGHTA and CDR2 FQGNSA.

CDR3: CASRSTYEQYF. The CDR3 DNA sequence: TGTGCCAGCAGAAGCACCTACGAGCAGTACTTC. This sequence joins TRBV25-1 and TRBJ2-7; D gene unclear. The germline V and J ends were trimmed by 6 bases and 2 bases, with 5 bases remaining between them. The CDR3 contains 11 residues. Germline V CDR1 and CDR2: MGHDK, SYGVNS.

V is TRBV18 and J is TRBJ1-2; D may be TRBD1 (6 bases). V was pared by 3 bases and J by 9 bases, with 23 bases between. CDR1 and CDR2 (germline): KGHSH, LQKENI. The CDR3 totals 16 residues. The CDR3 DNA reads TGTGCCAGCTCACCTACGGTCGGGGAGTGGACAGTCAGCTACACCTTC. Protein: CASSPTVGEWTVSYTF. The whole variable domain, remainder taken from reference TRBV18 and TRBJ1-2, is NAGVMQNPRHLVRRRGQEARLRCSPMKGHSHVYWYRQLPEEGLKFMVYLQKENIIDESGMPKERFSAEFPKEGPSILRIQQVVRGDSAAYFCASSPTVGEWTVSYTFGSGTRLTVV.

This clone was seen many times. The chain couples TRBV27 to TRBJ1-2; D is perhaps TRBD1 (5 bases). This CDR3 spans 13 amino acids. V was clipped by 5 bases and J by 1 base, with 8 bases between them. From germline, CDR1 is MNHEY and CDR2 SMNVEV (reference sequence). This chain's CDR3 is CASSKGFNYGYTF. In DNA form, the CDR3 reads TGTGCCAGCAGTAAGGGGTTTAACTATGGCTACACCTTC.

The J gene is TRBJ1-3, the V gene TRBV6-5; 8 bases are a match to TRBD1. Looked up from germline, CDR1 is MNHEY and CDR2 is SVGAGI. The trim removed 7 bases at V and 2 bases at J, leaving 4 bases unmatched. The CDR3 sequence is 14 residues long. The CDR3 sequence: CASNIQGAGNTIYF. The CDR3 bases are TGTGCCAGCAATATACAGGGGGCTGGAAACACCATATATTTT.